This T cell receptor (beta chain) was captured in a study of blood T cell repertoires in COVID-19. The overall study: COVID-19 samples collected from the United States, Italy and Spain covered acute and convalescent phases. The cDNA or gDNA used as material had been derived from T cells, B-cell-depleted T cells, or PBMCs.

In the original workflow: Estimation of nucleated cell counts relied on the amplification of reference gene primers. The assay was immunoSEQ multiplex PCR, and TCRdb's table has in-frame clones only and misses some. The DNA gave D and trimming, while V, J and clone size come from that table. The sample carries under 200,000 clones, about four fifths recorded once. The V end was cut by 6 bases, the J end by 0 bases, with 8 bases between. The CDR3 is 13 residues long. The rearrangement uses TRBV12-3 or TRBV12-4 and TRBJ1-1, with D maybe TRBD1 (5 bases). This receptor was identified in a man aged 65-85 years with active or convalescent COVID-19. Sequencing input: peripheral blood. CDR3 protein: CASSDSLNTEAFF. CDR3 coding DNA: TGTGCCAGCAGCGACAGCTTGAACACTGAAGCTTTCTTT.